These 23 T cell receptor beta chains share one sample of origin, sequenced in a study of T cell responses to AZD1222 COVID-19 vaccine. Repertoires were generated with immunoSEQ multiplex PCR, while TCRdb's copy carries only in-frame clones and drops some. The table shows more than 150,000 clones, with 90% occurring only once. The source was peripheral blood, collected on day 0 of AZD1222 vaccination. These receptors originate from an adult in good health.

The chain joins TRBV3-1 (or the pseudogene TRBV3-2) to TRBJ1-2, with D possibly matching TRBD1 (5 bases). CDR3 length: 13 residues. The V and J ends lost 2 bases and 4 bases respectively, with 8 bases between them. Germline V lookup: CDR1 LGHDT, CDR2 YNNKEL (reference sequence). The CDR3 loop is CASSQTGSYGYTF. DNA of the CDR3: TGTGCCAGCAGCCAAACAGGAAGCTATGGCTACACCTTC.

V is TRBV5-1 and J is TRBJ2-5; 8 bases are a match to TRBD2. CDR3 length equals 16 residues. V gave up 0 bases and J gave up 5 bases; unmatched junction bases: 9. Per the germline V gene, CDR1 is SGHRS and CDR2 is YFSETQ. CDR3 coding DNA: TGCGCCAGCAGCTTGGGTCCGGGAGGGCCAGGGGAGACCCAGTACTTC. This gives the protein CASSLGPGGPGETQYF. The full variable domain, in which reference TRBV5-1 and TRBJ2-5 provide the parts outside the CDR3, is KAGVTQTPRYLIKTRGQQVTLSCSPISGHRSVSWYQQTPGQGLQFLFEYFSETQRNKGNFPGRFSGRQFSNSRSEMNVSTLELGDSALYLCASSLGPGGPGETQYFGPGTRLLVL.

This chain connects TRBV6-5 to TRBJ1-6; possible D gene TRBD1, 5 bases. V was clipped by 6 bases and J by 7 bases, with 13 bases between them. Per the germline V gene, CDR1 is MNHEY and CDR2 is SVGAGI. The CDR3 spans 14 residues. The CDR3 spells CASRTGTENSPLHF. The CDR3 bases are TGTGCCAGCAGAACCGGGACGGAGAATTCACCCCTCCACTTT.

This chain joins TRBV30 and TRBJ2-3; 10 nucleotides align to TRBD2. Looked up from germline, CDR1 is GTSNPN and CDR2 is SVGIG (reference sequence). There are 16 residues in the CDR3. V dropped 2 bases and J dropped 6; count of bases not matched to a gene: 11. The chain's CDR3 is CAWSIAGLAAGDTQYF. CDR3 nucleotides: TGTGCCTGGAGTATCGCCGGACTAGCGGCGGGTGATACGCAGTATTTT. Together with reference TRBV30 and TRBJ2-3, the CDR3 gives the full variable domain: SQTIHQWPATLVQPVGSPLSLECTVEGTSNPNLYWYRQAAGRGLQLLFYSVGIGQISSEVPQNLSASRPQDRQFILSSKKLLLSDSGFYLCAWSIAGLAAGDTQYFGPGTRLTVL.

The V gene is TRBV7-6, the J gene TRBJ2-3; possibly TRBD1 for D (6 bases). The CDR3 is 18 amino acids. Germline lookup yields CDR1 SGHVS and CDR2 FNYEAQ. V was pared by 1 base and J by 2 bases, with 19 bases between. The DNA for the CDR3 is TGTGCCAGCAGCTTAGGCTGGTTTGTACAGGGCCCCACAGATACGCAGTATTTT. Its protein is CASSLGWFVQGPTDTQYF. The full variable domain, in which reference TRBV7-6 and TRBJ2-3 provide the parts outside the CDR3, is GAGVSQSPRYKVTKRGQDVALRCDPISGHVSLYWYRQALGQGPEFLTYFNYEAQQDKSGLPNDRFSAERPEGSISTLTIQRTEQRDSAMYRCASSLGWFVQGPTDTQYFGPGTRLTVL.

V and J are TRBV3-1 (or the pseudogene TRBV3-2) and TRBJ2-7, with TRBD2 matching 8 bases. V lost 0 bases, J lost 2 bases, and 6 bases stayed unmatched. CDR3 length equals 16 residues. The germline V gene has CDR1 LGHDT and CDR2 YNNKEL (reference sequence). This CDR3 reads CASSQDLGTRAYEQYF. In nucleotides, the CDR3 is TGTGCCAGCAGCCAAGATTTGGGGACTAGAGCCTACGAGCAGTACTTC.

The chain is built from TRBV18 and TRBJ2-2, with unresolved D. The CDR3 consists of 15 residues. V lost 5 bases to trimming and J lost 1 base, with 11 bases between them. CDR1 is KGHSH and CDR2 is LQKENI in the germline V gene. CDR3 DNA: TGTGCCAGCTCAAGCGCTAGTGAGAACACCGGGGAGCTGTTTTTT. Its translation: CASSSASENTGELFF.

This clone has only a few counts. CDR3 DNA sequence: TGTGCCAGCAGTTATTTCGGGCCGACCTCCTACGAGCAGTACTTC. Its protein product is CASSYFGPTSYEQYF. The chain couples TRBV6-5 to TRBJ2-7, with unresolved D. The CDR3 covers 15 residues. With 3 bases removed from V and 0 bases from J, the gap between germline ends came to 12 bases. Germline V lookup: CDR1 MNHEY, CDR2 SVGAGI.

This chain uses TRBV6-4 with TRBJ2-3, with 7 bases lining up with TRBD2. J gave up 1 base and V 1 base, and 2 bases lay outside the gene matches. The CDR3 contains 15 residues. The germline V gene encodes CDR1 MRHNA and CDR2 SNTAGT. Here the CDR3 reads CASSDWAGGTDTQYF. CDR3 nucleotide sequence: TGTGCCAGCAGTGACTGGGCGGGGGGCACAGATACGCAGTATTTT.

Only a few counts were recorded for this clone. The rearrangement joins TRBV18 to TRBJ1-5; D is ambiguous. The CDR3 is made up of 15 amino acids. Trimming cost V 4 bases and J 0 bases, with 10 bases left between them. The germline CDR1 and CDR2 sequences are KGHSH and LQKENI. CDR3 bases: TGTGCCAGCTCACTGTCAGGCTATAGCAATCAGCCCCAGCATTTT. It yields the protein CASSLSGYSNQPQHF.

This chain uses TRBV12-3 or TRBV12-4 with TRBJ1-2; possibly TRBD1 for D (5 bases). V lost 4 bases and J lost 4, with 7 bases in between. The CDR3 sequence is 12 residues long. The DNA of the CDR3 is TGTGCCAGCAGTTGGAGGGGCTATGGCTACACCTTC. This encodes CASSWRGYGYTF.

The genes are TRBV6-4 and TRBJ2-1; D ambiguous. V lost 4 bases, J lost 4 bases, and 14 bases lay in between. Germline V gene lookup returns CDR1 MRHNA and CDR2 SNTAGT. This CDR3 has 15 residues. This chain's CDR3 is CASSVWPANYNEQFF. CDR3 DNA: TGTGCCAGCAGTGTGTGGCCAGCCAATTACAATGAGCAGTTCTTC.

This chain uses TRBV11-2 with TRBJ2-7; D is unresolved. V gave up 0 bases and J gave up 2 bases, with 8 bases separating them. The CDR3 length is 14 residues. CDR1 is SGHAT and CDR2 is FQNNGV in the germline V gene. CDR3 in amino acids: CASSLDTATYEQYF. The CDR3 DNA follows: TGTGCCAGCAGCTTAGATACAGCAACCTACGAGCAGTACTTC. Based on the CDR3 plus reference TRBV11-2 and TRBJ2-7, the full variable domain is EAGVAQSPRYKIIEKRQSVAFWCNPISGHATLYWYQQILGQGPKLLIQFQNNGVVDDSQLPKDRFSAERLKGVDSTLKIQPAKLEDSAVYLCASSLDTATYEQYFGPGTRLTVT.

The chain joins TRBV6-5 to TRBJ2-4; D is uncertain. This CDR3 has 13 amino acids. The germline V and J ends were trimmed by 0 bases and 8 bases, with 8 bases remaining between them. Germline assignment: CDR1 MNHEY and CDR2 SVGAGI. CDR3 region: CASSYSFQDIQYF. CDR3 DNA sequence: TGTGCCAGCAGTTACTCGTTCCAAGACATTCAGTACTTC.

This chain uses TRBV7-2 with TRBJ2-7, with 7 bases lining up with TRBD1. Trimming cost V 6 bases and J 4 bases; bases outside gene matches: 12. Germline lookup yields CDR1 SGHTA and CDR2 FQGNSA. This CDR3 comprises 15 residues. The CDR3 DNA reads TGTGCCAGCAGTTTCACAGGGGTGAGAGGGTACGAGCAGTACTTC. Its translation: CASSFTGVRGYEQYF.

In nucleotides, the CDR3 is TGTGCCAGCAGTGAAGAGGGCAGGGATTCAAGGAATTCACCCCTCCACTTT. Protein sequence: CASSEEGRDSRNSPLHF. The gene calls are TRBV6-1 and TRBJ1-6, with D tentatively TRBD1 (5 bases). This CDR3 comprises 17 residues. The V and J ends lost 1 base and 7 bases respectively, with 17 bases between them. The germline CDR1 and CDR2 sequences are MNHNS and SASEGT.

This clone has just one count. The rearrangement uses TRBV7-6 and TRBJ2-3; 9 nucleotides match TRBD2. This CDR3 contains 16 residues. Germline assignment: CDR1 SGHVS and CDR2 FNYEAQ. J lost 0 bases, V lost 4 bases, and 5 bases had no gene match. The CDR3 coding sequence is TGTGCCAGCAGCTCCAGACTAGCGGCTAGCACAGATACGCAGTATTTT. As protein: CASSSRLAASTDTQYF.

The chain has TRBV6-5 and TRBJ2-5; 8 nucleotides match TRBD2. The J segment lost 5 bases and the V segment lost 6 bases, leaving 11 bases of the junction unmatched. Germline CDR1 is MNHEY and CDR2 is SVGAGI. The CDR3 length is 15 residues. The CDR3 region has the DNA TGTGCCAGCAGCCCCAGCGGGGGCCACAGGGAGACCCAGTACTTC. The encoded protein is CASSPSGGHRETQYF.

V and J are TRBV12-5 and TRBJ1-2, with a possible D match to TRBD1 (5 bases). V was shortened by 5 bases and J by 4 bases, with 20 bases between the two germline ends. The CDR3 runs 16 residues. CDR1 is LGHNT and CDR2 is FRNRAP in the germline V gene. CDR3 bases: TGTGCTAGTGGTCCGGAGTACTCAGGGTCCTCCTATGGCTACACCTTC. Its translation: CASGPEYSGSSYGYTF.

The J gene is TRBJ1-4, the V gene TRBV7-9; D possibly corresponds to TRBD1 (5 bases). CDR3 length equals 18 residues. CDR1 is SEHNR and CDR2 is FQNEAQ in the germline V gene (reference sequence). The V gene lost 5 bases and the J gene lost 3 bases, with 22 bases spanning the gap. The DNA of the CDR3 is TGTGCCAGCAGCGGAGGCGGCAGGGCTAGTTCGTCTAATGAAAAACTGTTTTTT. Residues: CASSGGGRASSSNEKLFF. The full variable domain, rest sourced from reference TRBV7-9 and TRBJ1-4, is DTGVSQNPRHKITKRGQNVTFRCDPISEHNRLYWYRQTLGQGPEFLTYFQNEAQLEKSRLLSDRFSAERPKGSFSTLEIQRTEQGDSAMYLCASSGGGRASSSNEKLFFGSGTQLSVL.

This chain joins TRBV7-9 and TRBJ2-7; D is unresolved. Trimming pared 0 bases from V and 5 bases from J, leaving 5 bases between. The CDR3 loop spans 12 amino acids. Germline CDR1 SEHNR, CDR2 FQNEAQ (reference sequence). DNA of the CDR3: TGTGCCAGCAGCTTAGCGAGTGACGAGCAGTACTTC. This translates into CASSLASDEQYF.

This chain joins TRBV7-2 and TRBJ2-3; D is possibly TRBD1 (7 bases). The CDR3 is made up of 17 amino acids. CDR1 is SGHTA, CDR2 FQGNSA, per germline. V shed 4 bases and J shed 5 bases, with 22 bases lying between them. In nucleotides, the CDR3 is TGTGCCAGCAGCTCACCTCCAGGGGGGCCGCCGGGAGATACGCAGTATTTT. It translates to CASSSPPGGPPGDTQYF.

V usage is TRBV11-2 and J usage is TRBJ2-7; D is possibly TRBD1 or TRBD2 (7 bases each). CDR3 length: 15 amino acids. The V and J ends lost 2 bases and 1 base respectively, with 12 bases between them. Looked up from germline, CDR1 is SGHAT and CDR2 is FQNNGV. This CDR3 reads CASSLHRGGSYEQYF. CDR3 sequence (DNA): TGTGCCAGCAGCTTACACAGGGGAGGGTCCTACGAGCAGTACTTC.